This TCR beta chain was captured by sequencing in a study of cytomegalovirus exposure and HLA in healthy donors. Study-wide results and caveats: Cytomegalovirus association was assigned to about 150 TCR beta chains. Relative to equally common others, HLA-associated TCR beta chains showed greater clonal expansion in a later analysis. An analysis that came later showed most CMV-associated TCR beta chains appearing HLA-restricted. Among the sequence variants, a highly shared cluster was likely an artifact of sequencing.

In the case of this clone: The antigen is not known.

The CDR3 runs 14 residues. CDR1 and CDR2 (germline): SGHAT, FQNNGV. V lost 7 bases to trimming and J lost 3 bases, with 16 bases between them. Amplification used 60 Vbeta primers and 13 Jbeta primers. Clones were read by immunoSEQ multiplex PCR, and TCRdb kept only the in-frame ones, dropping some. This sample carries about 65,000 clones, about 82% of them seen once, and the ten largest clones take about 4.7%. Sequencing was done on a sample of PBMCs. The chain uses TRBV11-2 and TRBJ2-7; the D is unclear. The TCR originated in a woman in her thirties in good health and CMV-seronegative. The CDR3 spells CASTRQTTYYEQYF. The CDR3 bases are TGTGCCAGCACCAGGCAAACAACTTACTACGAGCAGTACTTC. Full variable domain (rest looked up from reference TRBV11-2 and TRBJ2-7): EAGVAQSPRYKIIEKRQSVAFWCNPISGHATLYWYQQILGQGPKLLIQFQNNGVVDDSQLPKDRFSAERLKGVDSTLKIQPAKLEDSAVYLCASTRQTTYYEQYFGPGTRLTVT.